A selection of T cell receptor beta chains follows, all from one sample in a study of cytomegalovirus exposure and HLA in healthy donors. The data were produced by immunoSEQ multiplex PCR, yet TCRdb's version contains in-frame clones alone and is incomplete. This repertoire includes 60,000 or so clones. Input material: PBMCs. The receptors here all came from a woman in her late teens or twenties in good health and CMV-seronegative. CDR3s include the opening cysteine and the closing phenylalanine or tryptophan. Each record gives: D gene, V gene, J gene, clone size, CDR3 DNA, CDR3 protein. A D gene is named only where the DNA matches it firmly. Some rows have no size entry. The others give once, few or many, or a class for an expanded clone.

TRBD1	TRBV5-1	TRBJ2-1	.	TGCGCCAGCAGCTCGCGGACAGGGACTTACAATGAGCAGTTCTTC	CASSSRTGTYNEQFF
TRBD1	TRBV5-1	TRBJ1-4	.	TGCGCCAGCAAGCCCGGGACAGGCTTCGAAAAACTGTTTTTT	CASKPGTGFEKLFF
.	TRBV4-1	TRBJ1-2	.	TGCGCCAGCAGCCAGCAAGAGAGGGACTATGGCTACACCTTC	CASSQQERDYGYTF
TRBD1	TRBV6-1	TRBJ1-6	.	TGTGCCAGCAGTGAGACAGGGGTACTTGATTCACCCCTCCACTTT	CASSETGVLDSPLHF
TRBD1	TRBV28	TRBJ2-3	.	TGTGCCAGCAGTTTTCCCGGGACAGGGAGCACAGATACGCAGTATTTT	CASSFPGTGSTDTQYF
.	TRBV7-9	TRBJ1-1	.	TGTGCCAGCAGCCTAAAGCCAGCGATGAACACTGAAGCTTTCTTT	CASSLKPAMNTEAFF
TRBD1	TRBV7-9	TRBJ1-1	.	TGTGCCAGCAGCTTAGCGCATAACAGGGGGACTGAAGCTTTCTTT	CASSLAHNRGTEAFF
.	TRBV28	TRBJ1-2	.	TGTGCCAGCAGTTCCATGAGGAGGGGAGGCTACACCTTC	CASSSMRRGGYTF
TRBD1	TRBV11-3	TRBJ1-3	.	TGTGCCAGCAGCTTCAACAGGGGGCCAGGAAACACCATATATTTT	CASSFNRGPGNTIYF
TRBD2	TRBV6-4	TRBJ2-1	medium-sized	TGTGCCAGCAGTGCTAGCGGGGGGGCCAATGAGCAGTTCTTC	CASSASGGANEQFF
TRBD1	TRBV18	TRBJ1-6	.	TGTGCCAGCTCACCGATAGAGGACAAGGGGGCCCGAGGGTTT	CASSPIEDKGARGF
TRBD2	TRBV5-1	TRBJ2-7	.	TGCGCCAGCAGCTTGGGGGCGGGAGCGGCCGAGCAGTACTTC	CASSLGAGAAEQYF
.	TRBV6-6	TRBJ1-4	.	TGTGCCAGCAGTCCGGGAGGGGAAAAACTGTTTTTT	CASSPGGEKLFF
.	TRBV5-5	TRBJ2-7	.	TGTGCCAGCAGCCCAAGCTTCTACGAGCAGTACTTC	CASSPSFYEQYF
TRBD2	TRBV6-4	TRBJ2-1	.	TGTGCCAGCAGTGACCCCCTCCGCGGGGGGGCCGATGAGCAGTTCTTC	CASSDPLRGGADEQFF
.	TRBV7-2	TRBJ1-2	.	TGTGCCAGCAGCTTACTATTTGGCTACACCTTC	CASSLLFGYTF
.	TRBV5-1	TRBJ1-2	.	TGCGCCAGCAGCTTGGATGCGAGGGGCTACACCTTC	CASSLDARGYTF
TRBD1	TRBV6-4	TRBJ1-1	.	TGTGCCAGCACCGAACATGGACAGGGGAACACTGAAGCTTTCTTT	CASTEHGQGNTEAFF
.	TRBV7-8	TRBJ2-3	.	TGTGCCAGCAGCGACGATGGTGGGCGCGCAGATACGCAGTATTTT	CASSDDGGRADTQYF
.	TRBV27	TRBJ2-7	.	TGTGCCAGCAGTTTAGCGAACAGCCCATACGAGCAGTACTTC	CASSLANSPYEQYF
.	TRBV4-1	TRBJ2-5	.	TGCGCCAGCAGCCTCCCGTCTCAAGAGACCCAGTACTTC	CASSLPSQETQYF
.	TRBV19	TRBJ2-1	.	TGTGCCAGTCGTAAAAGGATAGCGGCTCCCTACAATGAGCAGTTCTTC	CASRKRIAAPYNEQFF
.	TRBV19	TRBJ2-2	.	TGTGCCAGTAACACCCGTCGAGGCGGGGAGCTGTTTTTT	CASNTRRGGELFF
TRBD1	TRBV7-3	TRBJ2-3	.	TGTGCCAGCGAGAGAAACAGGGGCTCAGATACGCAGTATTTT	CASERNRGSDTQYF
.	TRBV5-1	TRBJ2-1	.	TGCGCCAGCAAATTCTTAGCGGTCCCCTACAATGAGCAGTTCTTC	CASKFLAVPYNEQFF
.	TRBV6-5	TRBJ2-5	.	TGTGCCAGCAGTCAAACAGTACGCCAAGAGACCCAGTACTTC	CASSQTVRQETQYF
.	TRBV5-1	TRBJ1-1	.	TGCGCCAGCAGCTTGGACAGGGTTGGCACTGAAGCTTTCTTT	CASSLDRVGTEAFF
TRBD2	TRBV5-1	TRBJ2-1	.	TGCGCCAGCAGCTTGGAGGGACTAGGGGGAAGTTTTGAGCAGTTCTTC	CASSLEGLGGSFEQFF